This T cell receptor beta chain was recovered during a study of T cell repertoires in cytomegalovirus infection. The CDR3 is made up of 15 amino acids. Germline V gene sequence: CDR1 SGHTA, CDR2 FQGNSA. Comments on this clonotype: The junction departs from the called germline gene at one end, perhaps through a read error.

One entry per CDR3 protein, called by TCRdb with MiXCR from the reads. The data show 100,000 or so distinct CDR3 sequences, 15% to 20% seen once. This sequence was found in a human donor in good health (CMV status not recorded). Some clones in this sample may be carry-over from other donors' samples. The genes are TRBV7-2 and TRBJ2-1; D is undetermined. The specimen was PBMCs. CDR3 nucleotides: TGTGCCAGCAGCTTAGCGCATACCTCCTACAATGCGCAGTCCTTC. Protein: CASSLAHTSYNAQSF.